The T cell receptor beta chain described here comes from a study of blood T cells in healthy people across ages. Points from the study as a whole: A strong correlation was found between TCR beta diversity and the percentage of naive T cells.

With a J-beta primer mix and a sample-barcoded 5' primer, a second PCR ran 7 to 11 cycles. TCRdb redid the calling of the 5' RACE reads with MiXCR, one entry per CDR3 protein. This table holds 1.5 million to 2 million distinct CDR3 sequences, about 31% found once. With regard to this clonotype: What it recognizes is unknown.

The CDR3 extends over 16 amino acids. The V end was cut by 6 bases, the J end by 9 bases, with 26 bases between. CDR1 and CDR2 from the germline V gene are SGHVS and FNYEAQ. Input material: blood. The source is a woman between 25 and 40 years old in good health. The chain has TRBV7-6 and TRBJ2-5, with D tentatively TRBD2 (7 bases). The CDR3 nucleotides are TGTGCCAGCAGTACGACAGGTTTGGGGGGGGATTCGTCCCAGTACTTC. This translates into CASSTTGLGGDSSQYF.